The next 23 T cell receptor beta chains were all read from a single sample in a study of blood T cell repertoires in COVID-19. Repertoires were generated with immunoSEQ multiplex PCR, while TCRdb's copy carries only in-frame clones and drops some. The table lists 200,000 to 300,000 clones, 75% to 95% of them singletons. What was sequenced was peripheral blood. Receptor source: a person under 35 with COVID-19, enrolled during active disease.

This rearrangement joins TRBV28 to TRBJ2-5, with TRBD1 as a possible D gene (6 bases). There are 15 residues in the CDR3. Trimming removed 2 bases from V and 7 bases from J, with 17 bases in between. The germline V gene has CDR1 MDHEN and CDR2 SYDVKM. CDR3 amino acids: CASSLGLERGWTQYF. CDR3 nucleotides: TGTGCCAGCAGTTTAGGGCTAGAGAGGGGGTGGACCCAGTACTTC. Full variable domain (missing parts from reference TRBV28 and TRBJ2-5): DVKVTQSSRYLVKRTGEKVFLECVQDMDHENMFWYRQDPGLGLRLIYFSYDVKMKEKGDIPEGYSVSREKKERFSLILESASTNQTSMYLCASSLGLERGWTQYFGPGTRLLVL.

The V call is TRBV9, the J call TRBJ1-4, with TRBD1 identical over 10 bases. Germline values: CDR1 SGDLS, CDR2 YYNGEE. After removal of 3 bases from V and 13 bases from J, the junction contained 3 bases not matched to a gene. This CDR3 spans 12 amino acids. CDR3 protein: CASSDGTGVLFF. In DNA, the CDR3 is TGTGCCAGCAGCGATGGGACAGGGGTACTGTTTTTT. The full variable domain, its missing parts supplied by reference TRBV9 and TRBJ1-4, is DSGVTQTPKHLITATGQRVTLRCSPRSGDLSVYWYQQSLDQGLQFLIQYYNGEERAKGNILERFSAQQFPDLHSELNLSSLELGDSALYFCASSDGTGVLFFGSGTQLSVL.

J is TRBJ2-5 and V is TRBV28; 14 bases fit TRBD2. The CDR3 runs to 14 residues. CDR1 is MDHEN, CDR2 SYDVKM, per germline. The ends lost 8 bases at V and 5 bases at J; junction bases unmatched: 4. CDR3 nucleotides: TGTGCCAGCGGGGGACTAGCGGGAGAGGAGACCCAGTACTTC. Translating it yields CASGGLAGEETQYF.

The chain carries TRBV19 and TRBJ2-7, with D perhaps TRBD1 (6 bases). V lost 4 bases and J 0 bases, leaving 13 bases between the germline ends. The germline V gene encodes CDR1 LNHDA and CDR2 SQIVND (reference sequence). The CDR3 runs 15 residues. The DNA for the CDR3 is TGTGCCAGTAGTAAAGGGGGAACGGGCTCCTACGAGCAGTACTTC. Its protein product is CASSKGGTGSYEQYF. Together with reference TRBV19 and TRBJ2-7, the CDR3 gives the full variable domain: DGGITQSPKYLFRKEGQNVTLSCEQNLNHDAMYWYRQDPGQGLRLIYYSQIVNDFQKGDIAEGYSVSREKKESFPLTVTSAQKNPTAFYLCASSKGGTGSYEQYFGPGTRLTVT.

The chain has TRBV6-1 and TRBJ2-1, with 8 bases lining up with TRBD1. The CDR3 loop spans 14 amino acids. The germline V gene has CDR1 MNHNS and CDR2 SASEGT. With 3 bases clipped from V and 12 bases from J, the junction kept 10 bases outside the gene matches. The DNA of the CDR3 is TGTGCCAGCAGTGAGGAGGAACAGGGGGACGGGCAGTTCTTC. Translated, it gives CASSEEEQGDGQFF.

This clone appeared once. The V call is TRBV27, the J call TRBJ2-7; 9 bases match TRBD1. The V gene end was trimmed by 2 bases and the J gene end by 0 bases; junction bases not matched to a gene: 2. Germline V CDR1 and CDR2: MNHEY, SMNVEV (reference sequence). This CDR3 spans 15 amino acids. CDR3 DNA sequence: TGTGCCAGCAGTTTAGGGACAGGGTACTCCTACGAGCAGTACTTC. This gives the protein CASSLGTGYSYEQYF.

This chain links TRBV27 with TRBJ2-5; 8 bases line up with TRBD2. Trimming removed 6 bases from V and 5 bases from J; junction bases left unmatched: 14. The CDR3 consists of 16 residues. Germline V lookup: CDR1 MNHEY, CDR2 SMNVEV (reference sequence). The CDR3: CASSQGLVASLETQYF. The CDR3 nucleotides are TGTGCCAGCAGCCAGGGACTAGTAGCTAGTCTGGAGACCCAGTACTTC.

This clone was detected only once. The chain is built from TRBV10-3 and TRBJ2-7, with TRBD1 identical over 9 bases. Germline V gene lookup returns CDR1 ENHRY and CDR2 SYGVKD. The trim removed 5 bases at V and 3 bases at J, leaving 5 bases unmatched. The CDR3 consists of 14 residues. This CDR3 is CAISRTGALYEQYF. DNA for the CDR3: TGTGCCATCAGTCGGACAGGGGCCCTCTACGAGCAGTACTTC.

This sequence joins TRBV7-8 and TRBJ2-1; 11 bases map to TRBD2. The length of the CDR3 is 15 residues. V was clipped by 2 bases and J by 7 bases; unmatched bases: 4. Germline assignment: CDR1 SGHVS and CDR2 FQNEAQ. The CDR3 reads CASSLITSGSNEQFF. The CDR3 DNA reads as TGTGCCAGCAGCTTAATCACTAGCGGGAGTAATGAGCAGTTCTTC.

The V call is TRBV10-3, the J call TRBJ2-5, with 9 bases aligning to TRBD2. With V trimmed by 0 bases and J by 5 bases, 7 bases remained unmatched. Germline V gives CDR1 ENHRY, CDR2 SYGVKD. The CDR3 totals 16 residues. CDR3 protein: CAISESMRRGGETQYF. The CDR3, as DNA: TGTGCCATCAGTGAGTCGATGAGGCGGGGGGGCGAGACCCAGTACTTC.

V and J are TRBV12-3 or TRBV12-4 and TRBJ2-5, with D tentatively TRBD1 (6 bases). V lost 5 bases and J lost 2, with 9 bases in between. The length of the CDR3 is 13 residues. For the CDR3, the DNA is TGTGCCAGCAGTAGGGACAAGCAAGAGACCCAGTACTTC. This encodes CASSRDKQETQYF.

The gene calls are TRBV4-1 and TRBJ2-1, with 8 nucleotides matching TRBD2. This CDR3 is 16 amino acids long. Germline V lookup: CDR1 MGHRA, CDR2 YSYEKL. Germline trimming cut 0 bases from V and 15 bases from J; bases unmatched to any gene: 16. CDR3 sequence reads: CASSQDLGAGERKGFF. CDR3 in DNA: TGCGCCAGCAGCCAAGATCTTGGAGCGGGAGAGAGGAAGGGGTTCTTC.

The V and J genes are TRBV6-6 and TRBJ2-7; D unclear. Trimming stripped 2 bases from V and 4 bases from J, with 9 bases between. CDR1 is MNHNY, CDR2 SVGAGI, per germline (reference sequence). This CDR3 is 13 amino acids long. The CDR3 protein is CASSYTTWYEQYF. The CDR3 DNA is TGTGCCAGCAGTTACACTACCTGGTACGAGCAGTACTTC.

This CDR3 is CASSDGIGSNQPQHF. CDR3 nucleotides: TGTGCCAGCAGCGACGGGATCGGGAGCAATCAGCCCCAGCATTTT. The chain couples TRBV9 to TRBJ1-5; D not resolved. CDR3 length: 15 residues. The germline CDR1 and CDR2 sequences are SGDLS and YYNGEE. V lost 3 bases and J lost 1, with 11 bases in between.

The chain has TRBV7-6 and TRBJ2-3, with D possibly matching TRBD1 (6 bases). CDR3 length: 14 residues. Germline CDR1 is SGHVS and CDR2 is FNYEAQ. Trimming stripped 8 bases from V and 2 bases from J, with 14 bases between. This chain's CDR3 is CASGPGANTDTQYF. CDR3 bases: TGTGCCAGCGGGCCAGGGGCCAACACAGATACGCAGTATTTT.

V and J are TRBV4-2 and TRBJ2-7; 7 bases match TRBD2. Germline trimming cut 0 bases from V and 5 bases from J; bases unmatched to any gene: 7. Germline V CDR1 and CDR2: LGHNA, YNFKEQ. The CDR3 is made up of 15 amino acids. The CDR3 DNA sequence: TGTGCCAGCAGCCAAGAGGCGGGAGTGGGGGACGAGCAGTACTTC. It encodes CASSQEAGVGDEQYF.

V and J are TRBV13 and TRBJ2-1; 9 nucleotides match TRBD2. V dropped 5 bases and J dropped 6; count of bases not matched to a gene: 14. The CDR3 consists of 17 residues. Germline V gene data show CDR1 as PRHDT and CDR2 as FYEKMQ (reference sequence). The chain's CDR3 is CASSVLGVSGSLNEQFF. DNA of the CDR3: TGTGCCAGCAGCGTTCTCGGCGTTAGCGGGAGTCTCAATGAGCAGTTCTTC.

The chain combines TRBV9 with TRBJ2-7; D possibly corresponds to TRBD2 (5 bases). The V gene's germline CDR1 is SGDLS and CDR2 YYNGEE. Trimming stripped 4 bases from V and 3 bases from J, with 11 bases between. This CDR3 has 13 amino acids. CDR3 sequence: CASSKAADYEQYF. The DNA for the CDR3 is TGTGCCAGCAGCAAAGCGGCCGACTACGAGCAGTACTTC.

The rearrangement uses TRBV18 and TRBJ1-2; D is ambiguous. The CDR3 loop spans 13 amino acids. Germline V gene lookup returns CDR1 KGHSH and CDR2 LQKENI. Trimming pared 3 bases from V and 0 bases from J, leaving 5 bases between. DNA for the CDR3: TGTGCCAGCTCACCTATAGCTAACTATGGCTACACCTTC. It specifies CASSPIANYGYTF.

The table lists this clone with a count of one. The chain recombines TRBV10-3 with TRBJ2-7; D may be TRBD1 or TRBD2 (9 bases each). Germline CDR1 ENHRY, CDR2 SYGVKD. The CDR3 totals 19 residues. V shed 6 bases and J shed 1 base, with 28 bases lying between them. The CDR3 DNA reads TGTGCCATCAGCTCCGGGACAGGGACTTTAGCGGGAGTATCCTACGAGCAGTACTTC. This translates into CAISSGTGTLAGVSYEQYF.

The rearrangement links TRBV7-3 to TRBJ1-2; D perhaps matches TRBD1 (6 bases). V was pared by 5 bases and J by 4 bases, with 11 bases between. Germline V gene lookup returns CDR1 SGHTA and CDR2 FQGTGA. This CDR3 region has 13 residues. CDR3 loop: CASSVQGPYGYTF. The DNA for the CDR3 is TGTGCCAGCAGCGTACAGGGACCCTATGGCTACACCTTC.

The chain carries TRBV2 and TRBJ2-5; D perhaps matches TRBD1 (6 bases). Germline CDR1 SNHLY, CDR2 FYNNEI. The CDR3 extends over 16 amino acids. V was pared by 4 bases and J by 5 bases, with 20 bases between. As DNA, the CDR3 is TGTGCCAGCAGTGGAAGGGGGTCACGACAAGCGGAGACCCAGTACTTC. It codes for CASSGRGSRQAETQYF.

The V call is TRBV7-2, the J call TRBJ2-6; TRBD1 is a possible D gene (6 bases). V was clipped by 5 bases and J by 1 base, with 9 bases between them. CDR1 SGHTA and CDR2 FQGNSA come from the germline V gene. The CDR3 totals 15 residues. The chain's CDR3 is CASSPDRSGANVLTF. For the CDR3, the DNA is TGTGCCAGCAGCCCGGACAGATCTGGGGCCAACGTCCTGACTTTC.